These 30 T cell receptor beta chains were sequenced from one sample in a study of metastatic and nonmetastatic thyroid tumors. TCRdb re-clonotyped the PCR reads through MiXCR. The table includes under 40,000 clones, 16% detected once. The entire patient cohort was treatment-naive prior to thyroid surgery. Sequenced input: blood. These receptor sequences come from a female donor with papillary thyroid cancer or a benign thyroid nodule (not recorded which). Some clones in this sample may be carry-over from other donors' samples.

This clone was observed at least ten times. The gene calls are TRBV28 and TRBJ2-7, with TRBD2 matching over 11 bases. There are 16 residues in the CDR3. The junction had 8 bases not matched to a gene; V was cut back by 5 bases and J by 2 bases. Looked up from germline, CDR1 is MDHEN and CDR2 is SYDVKM. CDR3 amino acids: CASSPLLAGETYEQYF. The CDR3 DNA follows: TGTGCCAGCAGTCCGTTACTAGCGGGGGAGACCTACGAGCAGTACTTC.

This clone occurred many times. In DNA form, the CDR3 reads TGTGCCTGGGGAACGGGGCTCGGAGATACGCAGTATTTT. It encodes CAWGTGLGDTQYF. The chain combines TRBV30 with TRBJ2-3, with D perhaps being TRBD1 or TRBD2 (5 bases each). The CDR3 has 13 amino acids. V gave up 5 bases and J gave up 5 bases, with 14 bases separating them. The germline CDR1 and CDR2 sequences are GTSNPN and SVGIG (reference sequence). The whole variable domain, remainder taken from reference TRBV30 and TRBJ2-3, is SQTIHQWPATLVQPVGSPLSLECTVEGTSNPNLYWYRQAAGRGLQLLFYSVGIGQISSEVPQNLSASRPQDRQFILSSKKLLLSDSGFYLCAWGTGLGDTQYFGPGTRLTVL.

This clone was counted at least ten times. The V gene is TRBV20-1, the J gene TRBJ2-7; 7 bases fit TRBD2. The CDR3 runs 13 residues. Unmatched junction bases numbered 5, after V lost 3 bases and J lost 3 bases. The germline V gene has CDR1 DFQATT and CDR2 SNEGSKA (reference sequence). Here the CDR3 reads CSASREEDYEQYF. For the CDR3, the DNA is TGCAGTGCTAGTCGGGAGGAGGACTACGAGCAGTACTTC.

This clone was seen repeatedly, ten times or more. The genes are TRBV20-1 and TRBJ2-1, with D unclear. This CDR3 region has 15 residues. V was shortened by 3 bases and J by 0 bases, with 12 bases between the two germline ends. Germline lookup yields CDR1 DFQATT and CDR2 SNEGSKA (reference sequence). The DNA of the CDR3 is TGCAGTGCTAGGGATTGGGCGAGCTCCTACAATGAGCAGTTCTTC. This gives the protein CSARDWASSYNEQFF.

This clone was detected many times. V is TRBV18 and J is TRBJ1-2, with TRBD1 as a possible D gene (5 bases). The germline CDR1 and CDR2 sequences are KGHSH and LQKENI. This CDR3 has 13 amino acids. The ends were cut back, 6 bases at V and 0 bases at J, with 8 bases in the middle. The CDR3 here is CASSPGSNYGYTF. CDR3 nucleotides: TGTGCCAGCTCGCCAGGGTCTAACTATGGCTACACCTTC.

This clone has only a few counts. This rearrangement joins TRBV6-5 to TRBJ2-5; no clear D. Trimming took 4 bases from V and 7 from J, leaving 16 bases between them. Germline CDR1 and CDR2: MNHEY and SVGAGI. This CDR3 is built from 14 residues. CDR3 region: CASSSEDGPATQYF. The CDR3, as DNA: TGTGCCAGCAGTTCCGAAGACGGGCCAGCGACCCAGTACTTC.

This clone was picked up many times. This chain links TRBV6-2 or TRBV6-3 with TRBJ1-5; TRBD1 agrees at 7 bases. The V gene's germline CDR1 is MNHEY and CDR2 SVGEGT. The V segment lost 4 bases and the J segment 4 bases; nucleotides outside the gene matches: 4. The CDR3 consists of 14 residues. The CDR3 DNA reads TGTGCCAGCAGTTCCGGACAGGAAAATCAGCCCCAGCATTTT. Translating it yields CASSSGQENQPQHF.

This clone is termed medium-sized. The chain uses TRBV20-1 and TRBJ2-7; TRBD2 matches at 12 bases. This CDR3 has 14 amino acids. J lost 2 bases, V lost 3 bases, and 2 bases had no gene match. Germline CDR1 DFQATT, CDR2 SNEGSKA (reference sequence). The CDR3 sequence is CSARTSGRTYEQYF. In nucleotides, the CDR3 is TGCAGTGCTAGGACTAGCGGGAGAACCTACGAGCAGTACTTC.

This clone came up a few times. The chain combines TRBV6-7 with TRBJ2-1; 11 positions match TRBD2. TRBV6-7 is recorded as an ORF, its role being uncertain. After removal of 0 bases from V and 7 bases from J, the junction contained 5 bases not matched to a gene. CDR3 length equals 16 residues. This CDR3 reads CASSYSKGLADNEQFF. Here the CDR3 DNA reads TGTGCCAGCAGTTACTCGAAGGGACTAGCGGATAATGAGCAGTTCTTC.

This clone appeared many times. The same CDR3 can be traced to other DNA sequences in this sample. The rearrangement links TRBV28 to TRBJ2-6; tentatively, D is TRBD2 (5 bases). CDR3 length equals 15 residues. CDR1 is MDHEN and CDR2 is SYDVKM in the germline V gene. Here the CDR3 DNA reads TGTGCTAGCCATAACGGACTCTCTGGGGCCAACGTCCTGACTTTC. Translated: CASHNGLSGANVLTF.

The rearrangement joins TRBV5-1 to TRBJ2-7; D is perhaps TRBD2 (5 bases). Trimming removed 2 bases at V and 2 bases at J, with 20 bases between. This CDR3 is 17 amino acids long. Per germline, CDR1 SGHRS and CDR2 YFSETQ. The CDR3 here is CASSFRDGDGSAYEQYF. CDR3 sequence (DNA): TGCGCCAGCAGCTTCCGGGATGGAGACGGTTCGGCCTACGAGCAGTACTTC.

By sample share, this clone is medium-sized. V is TRBV20-1 and J is TRBJ2-7; 9 nucleotides match TRBD2. Trimming at V came to 6 bases and at J to 2 bases, leaving 5 bases not matched to a gene. CDR1 DFQATT and CDR2 SNEGSKA come from the germline V gene (reference sequence). This CDR3 region has 13 residues. CDR3 in DNA: TGCAGTGCACCGACTAGCGGTACCTACGAGCAGTACTTC. It encodes CSAPTSGTYEQYF.

This clone was counted many times. The CDR3, as DNA: TGTGCCAGCAGTGACAGGGATAATTCACCCCTCCACTTT. Encoded protein: CASSDRDNSPLHF. This rearrangement joins TRBV6-4 to TRBJ1-6, with D unclear. The V and J ends lost 2 bases and 5 bases respectively, with 4 bases between them. CDR3 size: 13 residues. CDR1 MRHNA and CDR2 SNTAGT come from the germline V gene.

Many counts were recorded for this clone. The chain uses TRBV30 and TRBJ2-1; the D is unclear. The CDR3 has 11 residues. Germline assignment: CDR1 GTSNPN and CDR2 SVGIG (reference sequence). Trimming took off 3 bases at V and 8 bases at J, with 8 bases between the two ends. The chain's CDR3 is CAWSPLDEQFF. The DNA for the CDR3 is TGTGCCTGGAGCCCCTTAGATGAGCAGTTCTTC. Looking up the rest from reference TRBV30 and TRBJ2-1 gives the full variable domain: SQTIHQWPATLVQPVGSPLSLECTVEGTSNPNLYWYRQAAGRGLQLLFYSVGIGQISSEVPQNLSASRPQDRQFILSSKKLLLSDSGFYLCAWSPLDEQFFGPGTRLTVL.

The genes are TRBV7-9 and TRBJ2-1; D remains ambiguous. V lost 5 bases and J lost 7, with 15 bases in between. Germline loops: CDR1 SEHNR, CDR2 FQNEAQ (reference sequence). The CDR3 sequence is 14 residues long. This chain's CDR3 is CASSNALRLNEQFF. For the CDR3, the DNA is TGTGCCAGCAGCAACGCACTGCGGTTAAATGAGCAGTTCTTC. The full variable domain, its missing parts supplied by reference TRBV7-9 and TRBJ2-1, is DTGVSQNPRHKITKRGQNVTFRCDPISEHNRLYWYRQTLGQGPEFLTYFQNEAQLEKSRLLSDRFSAERPKGSFSTLEIQRTEQGDSAMYLCASSNALRLNEQFFGPGTRLTVL.

There are many counts of this clone. This rearrangement joins TRBV6-5 to TRBJ2-7; D may be TRBD1 (6 bases). The germline gives CDR1 MNHEY, CDR2 SVGAGI. The CDR3 sequence is 14 residues long. V was clipped by 2 bases and J by 2 bases, with 10 bases between them. CDR3 sequence: CASSYTDRPYEQYF. The CDR3 bases are TGTGCCAGCAGTTACACCGACAGGCCCTACGAGCAGTACTTC.

Points on this clone: This may stem from a read error, because a much larger clone lies one nucleotide away. V is TRBV11-1 and J is TRBJ2-5, with 10 bases fitting TRBD2. Germline V gene data show CDR1 as SGHAT and CDR2 as FQDESV (reference sequence). The CDR3 sequence is 18 residues long. CDR3: CASSLDGSLAGPQETHYF. CDR3 nucleotide sequence: TGTGCCAGCAGCTTAGACGGGTCACTAGCGGGACCCCAAGAGACCCATTACTTC.

Many counts were recorded for this clone. The V gene is TRBV12-3 or TRBV12-4, the J gene TRBJ2-3; D ambiguous. The CDR3 loop spans 15 amino acids. With 6 bases removed from V and 0 bases from J, the gap between germline ends came to 13 bases. The CDR3 sequence is CASRRTRTSTDTQYF. The CDR3 DNA reads TGTGCCAGCAGACGGACCCGCACTAGCACAGATACGCAGTATTTT.

This clone was seen at least ten times. This sequence joins TRBV30 and TRBJ2-4; D possibly uses TRBD1 or TRBD2 (5 bases each). CDR3 size: 14 residues. CDR1 and CDR2 from the germline V gene are GTSNPN and SVGIG (reference sequence). The V gene lost 2 bases and the J gene lost 8 bases, with 16 bases spanning the gap. CDR3 nucleotides: TGTGCCTGGAGTAGACCCGGGACGAACGACATTCAGTACTTC. Residues: CAWSRPGTNDIQYF. Together with reference TRBV30 and TRBJ2-4, the CDR3 gives the full variable domain: SQTIHQWPATLVQPVGSPLSLECTVEGTSNPNLYWYRQAAGRGLQLLFYSVGIGQISSEVPQNLSASRPQDRQFILSSKKLLLSDSGFYLCAWSRPGTNDIQYFGAGTRLSVL.

This clone was counted many times. The CDR3 DNA reads TGTGCCAGCAGCTTAACCCCTAGCGGTAATGAGCAGTTCTTC. Translated: CASSLTPSGNEQFF. V usage is TRBV7-3 and J usage is TRBJ2-1, with 7 positions matching TRBD2. CDR1 and CDR2 (germline): SGHTA, FQGTGA. This CDR3 spans 14 amino acids. Trimming took 0 bases from V and 7 from J; bases not matched to a gene: 3.

Many counts were recorded for this clone. J is TRBJ2-2 and V is TRBV5-4; D gene uncertain. Between the trimmed V and J ends, which lost 0 bases and 6 bases, there was a span of 3 bases. The CDR3 runs 12 residues. The germline V gene encodes CDR1 SGHNT and CDR2 YYREEE (reference sequence). As DNA, the CDR3 is TGTGCCAGCAGCTTGGGGGCCGGGGAGCTGTTTTTT. It yields the protein CASSLGAGELFF.

The V gene is TRBV5-1, the J gene TRBJ2-2; 7 nucleotides line up with TRBD2. J lost 5 bases, V lost 0 bases, and 7 bases had no gene match. Germline V lookup: CDR1 SGHRS, CDR2 YFSETQ. CDR3 size: 16 residues. CDR3 residues: CASSLVAGVGTGELFF. In nucleotides, the CDR3 is TGCGCCAGCAGCTTGGTTGCGGGAGTGGGAACCGGGGAGCTGTTTTTT.

This clone was observed at least ten times. The CDR3 DNA is TGCGCCAGCAGCTTGGCCCTGACTAGCGGGAGAGTCACCGGGGAGCTGTTTTTT. It translates to CASSLALTSGRVTGELFF. This chain connects TRBV5-1 to TRBJ2-2; 12 nucleotides align to TRBD2. The CDR3 has 18 amino acids. The germline V gene encodes CDR1 SGHRS and CDR2 YFSETQ. The V gene end was trimmed by 0 bases and the J gene end by 4 bases; junction bases not matched to a gene: 7.

The genes are TRBV28 and TRBJ2-7, with D unresolved. The germline V and J ends were trimmed by 5 bases and 2 bases, with 10 bases remaining between them. The CDR3 length is 13 residues. Looked up from germline, CDR1 is MDHEN and CDR2 is SYDVKM. Here the CDR3 DNA reads TGTGCCAGCAGTGACCACACACCCTACGAGCAGTACTTC. Translated, it gives CASSDHTPYEQYF.

This clone was picked up many times. A much larger clone lies one base from this, so it may be a read error. The genes are TRBV18 and TRBJ1-6; D is ambiguous. The CDR3 is made up of 15 amino acids. Trimming removed 6 bases at V and 6 bases at J, with 15 bases between. Germline loops: CDR1 KGHSH, CDR2 LQKENI. The CDR3 bases are TGTGCCAGCTCGCTAAGGGAGTACCGTAATTCACCCCTCCACTTT. Its protein product is CASSLREYRNSPLHF.

Notes on this clone: This may be a read error, as it is one base from a much larger clone. Other DNA sequences in the same sample also yield this CDR3. The CDR3 loop reads CASSTPGTGGRTQYF. In DNA, the CDR3 is TGTGCCAGCTCAACCCCCGGGACCGGTGGTCGGACGCAGTATTTT. The chain has TRBV18 and TRBJ2-3; D may match TRBD1 or TRBD2 (5 bases each). The CDR3 sequence is 15 residues long. Between the trimmed V and J ends, which lost 5 bases and 9 bases, there was a span of 21 bases. Germline loops: CDR1 KGHSH, CDR2 LQKENI.

V and J are TRBV25-1 and TRBJ1-1, with no clear D. V dropped 8 bases and J dropped 9 bases, with 22 bases sitting between them. The germline V gene has CDR1 MGHDK and CDR2 SYGVNS. There are 14 residues in the CDR3. This CDR3 reads CASYPSRGRIKAFF. The CDR3 DNA reads as TGTGCCAGCTACCCCTCCCGCGGGCGTATAAAAGCTTTCTTT.

In this sample, this clone turned up many times. The chain links TRBV7-3 to TRBJ1-1, with D possibly matching TRBD1 (6 bases). V was clipped by 2 bases and J by 5 bases, with 12 bases between them. The CDR3 is 14 residues long. Germline assignment: CDR1 SGHTA and CDR2 FQGTGA. This CDR3 is CASSLEGGGTEAFF. In DNA form, the CDR3 reads TGTGCCAGCAGCTTAGAAGGGGGTGGGACTGAAGCTTTCTTT.

The gene calls are TRBV20-1 and TRBJ2-5, with a weak D call TRBD2 (7 bases). V lost 1 base and J 5 bases, leaving 14 bases between the germline ends. Germline lookup yields CDR1 DFQATT and CDR2 SNEGSKA (reference sequence). The length of the CDR3 is 14 residues. The CDR3 reads CSARVGGLGETQYF. The CDR3 DNA reads as TGCAGTGCTAGAGTGGGGGGGCTAGGGGAGACCCAGTACTTC.

This clone was counted ten times or more. The chain has TRBV6-4 and TRBJ1-1; D call uncertain. In germline, CDR1 is MRHNA, CDR2 SNTAGT. V was trimmed by 3 bases and J by 5 bases, leaving 13 bases between them. The length of the CDR3 is 14 residues. The CDR3 is CASSEYPQNTEAFF. The CDR3 DNA follows: TGTGCCAGCAGTGAGTACCCACAGAATACTGAAGCTTTCTTT.